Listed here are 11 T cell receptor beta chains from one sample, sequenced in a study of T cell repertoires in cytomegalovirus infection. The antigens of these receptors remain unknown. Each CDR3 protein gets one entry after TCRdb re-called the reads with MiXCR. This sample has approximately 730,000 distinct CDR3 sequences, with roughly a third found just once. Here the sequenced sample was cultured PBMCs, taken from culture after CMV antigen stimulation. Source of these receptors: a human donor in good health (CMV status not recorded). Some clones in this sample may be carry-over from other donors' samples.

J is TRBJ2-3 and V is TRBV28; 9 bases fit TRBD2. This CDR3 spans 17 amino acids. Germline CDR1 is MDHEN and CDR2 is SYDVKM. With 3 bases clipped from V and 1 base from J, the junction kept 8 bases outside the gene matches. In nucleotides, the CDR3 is TGTGCCAGCAGTTTCATAGTAGCGGGAGACGGCACAGATACGCAGTATTTT. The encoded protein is CASSFIVAGDGTDTQYF.

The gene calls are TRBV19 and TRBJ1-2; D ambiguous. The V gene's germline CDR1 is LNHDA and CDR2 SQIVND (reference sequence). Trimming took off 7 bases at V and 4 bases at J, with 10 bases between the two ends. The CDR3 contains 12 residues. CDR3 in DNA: TGTGCCAGTAAGCCAGCCGCCTATGGCTACACCTTC. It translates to CASKPAAYGYTF.

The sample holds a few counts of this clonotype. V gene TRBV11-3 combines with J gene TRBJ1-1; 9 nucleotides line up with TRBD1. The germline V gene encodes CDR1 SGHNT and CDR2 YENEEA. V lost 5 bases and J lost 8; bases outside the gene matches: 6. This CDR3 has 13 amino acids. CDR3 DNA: TGTGCCAGCAGCGAAAACAGGGGGCAGGAAGCTTTCTTT. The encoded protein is CASSENRGQEAFF. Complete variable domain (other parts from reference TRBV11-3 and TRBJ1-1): EAGVVQSPRYKIIEKKQPVAFWCNPISGHNTLYWYLQNLGQGPELLIRYENEEAVDDSQLPKDRFSAERLKGVDSTLKIQPAELGDSAVYLCASSENRGQEAFFGQGTRLTVV.

The CDR3 region has the DNA TGTGCCAGCAGCTACTCGACAGGGGGGGAAAAGCAGTACTTC. This gives the protein CASSYSTGGEKQYF. The chain recombines TRBV7-6 with TRBJ2-7; 9 bases are shared with TRBD1. Losses at the gene ends were 4 bases for V and 8 bases for J; bases not matched to a gene: 9. The CDR3 spans 14 residues. Germline V gene lookup returns CDR1 SGHVS and CDR2 FNYEAQ.

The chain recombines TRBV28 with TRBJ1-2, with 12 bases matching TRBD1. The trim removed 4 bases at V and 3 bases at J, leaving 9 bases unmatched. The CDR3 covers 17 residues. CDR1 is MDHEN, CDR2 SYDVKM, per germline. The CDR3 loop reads CASSSLRDRGRYYGYTF. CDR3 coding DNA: TGTGCCAGCAGTTCACTACGGGACAGGGGGCGGTACTATGGCTACACCTTC.

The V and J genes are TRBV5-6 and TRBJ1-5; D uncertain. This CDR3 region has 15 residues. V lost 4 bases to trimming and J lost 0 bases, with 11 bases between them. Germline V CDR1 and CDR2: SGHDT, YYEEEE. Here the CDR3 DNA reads TGTGCCAGCAGCCCATCTTACGGTAGCAATCAGCCCCAGCATTTT. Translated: CASSPSYGSNQPQHF.

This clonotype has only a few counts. For the CDR3, the DNA is TGTGCCAGCACCCACGATGGGGAGCAGTTCTTC. Amino acid sequence: CASTHDGEQFF. This chain joins TRBV6-1 and TRBJ2-1; D is uncertain. Germline CDR1 MNHNS, CDR2 SASEGT. V lost 7 bases to trimming and J lost 10 bases, with 11 bases between them. CDR3 length equals 11 residues.

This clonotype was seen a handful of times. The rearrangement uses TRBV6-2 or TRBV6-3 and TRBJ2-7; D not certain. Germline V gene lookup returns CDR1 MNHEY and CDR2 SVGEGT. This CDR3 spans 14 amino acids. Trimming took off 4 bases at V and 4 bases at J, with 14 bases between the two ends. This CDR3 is CASSFHTELYEQYF. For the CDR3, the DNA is TGTGCCAGCAGTTTCCATACCGAACTTTACGAGCAGTACTTC.

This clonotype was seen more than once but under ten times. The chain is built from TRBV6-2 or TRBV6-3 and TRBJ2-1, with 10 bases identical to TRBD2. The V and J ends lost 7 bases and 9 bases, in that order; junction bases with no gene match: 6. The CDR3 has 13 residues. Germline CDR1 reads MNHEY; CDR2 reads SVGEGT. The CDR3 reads CASKTSGIGEQFF. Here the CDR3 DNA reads TGTGCCAGCAAAACTAGCGGGATAGGTGAGCAGTTCTTC.

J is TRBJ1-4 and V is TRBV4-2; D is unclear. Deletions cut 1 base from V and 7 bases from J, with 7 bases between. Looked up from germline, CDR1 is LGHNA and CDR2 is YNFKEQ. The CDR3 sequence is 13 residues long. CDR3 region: CASSQGAGEKLFF. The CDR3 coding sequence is TGTGCCAGCAGCCAAGGAGCCGGTGAAAAACTGTTTTTT.

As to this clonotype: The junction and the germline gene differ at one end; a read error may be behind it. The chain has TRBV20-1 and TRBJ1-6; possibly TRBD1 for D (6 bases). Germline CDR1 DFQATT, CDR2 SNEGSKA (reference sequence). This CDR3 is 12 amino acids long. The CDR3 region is CSASTGRPPLHF. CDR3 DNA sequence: TGCAGTGCTAGTACAGGGCGTCCACCCCTGCACTTT.